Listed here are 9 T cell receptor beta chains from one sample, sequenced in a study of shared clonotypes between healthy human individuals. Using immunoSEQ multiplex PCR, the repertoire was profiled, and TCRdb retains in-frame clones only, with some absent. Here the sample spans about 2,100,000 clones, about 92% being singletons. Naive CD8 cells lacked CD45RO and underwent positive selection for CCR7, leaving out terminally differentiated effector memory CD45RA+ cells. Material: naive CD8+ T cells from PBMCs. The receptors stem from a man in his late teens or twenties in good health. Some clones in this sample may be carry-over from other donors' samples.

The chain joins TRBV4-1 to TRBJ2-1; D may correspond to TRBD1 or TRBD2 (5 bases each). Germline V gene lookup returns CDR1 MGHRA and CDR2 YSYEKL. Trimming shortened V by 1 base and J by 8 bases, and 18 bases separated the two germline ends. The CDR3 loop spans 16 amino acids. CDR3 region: CASSQGRTAKGYEQFF. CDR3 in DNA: TGCGCCAGCAGCCAAGGTCGGACTGCGAAGGGGTATGAGCAGTTCTTC.

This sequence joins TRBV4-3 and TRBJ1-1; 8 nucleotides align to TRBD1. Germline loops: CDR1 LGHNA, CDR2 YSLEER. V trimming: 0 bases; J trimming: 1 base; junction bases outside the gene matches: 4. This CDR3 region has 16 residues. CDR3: CASSQDRGTGNTEAFF. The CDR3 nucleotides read TGCGCCAGCAGCCAAGATAGGGGGACAGGGAACACTGAAGCTTTCTTT.

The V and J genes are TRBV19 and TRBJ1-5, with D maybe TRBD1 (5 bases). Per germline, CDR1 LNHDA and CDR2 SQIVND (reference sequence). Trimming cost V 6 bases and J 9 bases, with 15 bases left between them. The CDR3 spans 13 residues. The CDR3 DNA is TGTGCCAGTAGACCGCCGGGGCCCGGGCCCCAGCATTTT. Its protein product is CASRPPGPGPQHF.

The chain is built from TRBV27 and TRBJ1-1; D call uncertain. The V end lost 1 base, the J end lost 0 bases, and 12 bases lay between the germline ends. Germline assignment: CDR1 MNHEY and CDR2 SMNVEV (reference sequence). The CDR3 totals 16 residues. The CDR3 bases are TGTGCCAGCAGTTTATATGCAGCCACACTGAACACTGAAGCTTTCTTT. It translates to CASSLYAATLNTEAFF.

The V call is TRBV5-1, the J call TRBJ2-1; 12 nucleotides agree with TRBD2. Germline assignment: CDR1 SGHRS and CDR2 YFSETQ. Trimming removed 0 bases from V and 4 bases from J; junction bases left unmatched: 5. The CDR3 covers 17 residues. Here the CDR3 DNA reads TGCGCCAGCAGCTTGGCGGCTAGCGGGAGGGTATACAATGAGCAGTTCTTC. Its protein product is CASSLAASGRVYNEQFF.

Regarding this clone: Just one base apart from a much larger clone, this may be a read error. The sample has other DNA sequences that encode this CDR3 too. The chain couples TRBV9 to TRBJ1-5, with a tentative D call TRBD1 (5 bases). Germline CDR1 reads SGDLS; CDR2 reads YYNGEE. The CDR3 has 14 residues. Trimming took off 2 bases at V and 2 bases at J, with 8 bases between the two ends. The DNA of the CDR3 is TGTGCCAGCAGCGTGGGGGGGGGCAATCAGCCCCAGCATTTT. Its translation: CASSVGGGNQPQHF. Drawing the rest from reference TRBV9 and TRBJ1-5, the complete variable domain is DSGVTQTPKHLITATGQRVTLRCSPRSGDLSVYWYQQSLDQGLQFLIQYYNGEERAKGNILERFSAQQFPDLHSELNLSSLELGDSALYFCASSVGGGNQPQHFGDGTRLSIL.

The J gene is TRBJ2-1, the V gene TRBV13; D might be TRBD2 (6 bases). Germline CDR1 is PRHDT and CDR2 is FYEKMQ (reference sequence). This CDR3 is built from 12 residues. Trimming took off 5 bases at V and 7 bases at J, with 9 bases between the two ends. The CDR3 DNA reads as TGTGCCAGCAGCATTGGGACTAATGAGCAGTTCTTC. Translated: CASSIGTNEQFF.

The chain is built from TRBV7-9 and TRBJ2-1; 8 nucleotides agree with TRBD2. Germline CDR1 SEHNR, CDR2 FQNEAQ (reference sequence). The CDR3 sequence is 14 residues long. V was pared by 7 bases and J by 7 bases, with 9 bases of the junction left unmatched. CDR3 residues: CASTPLGLGNEQFF. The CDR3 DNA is TGTGCCAGCACCCCCCTGGGACTAGGGAATGAGCAGTTCTTC.

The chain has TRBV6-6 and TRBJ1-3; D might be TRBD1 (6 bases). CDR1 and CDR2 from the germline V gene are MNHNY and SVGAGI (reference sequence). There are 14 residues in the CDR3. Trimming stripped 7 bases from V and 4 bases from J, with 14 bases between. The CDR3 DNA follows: TGTGCCAGCACCGCCGACAGGACCGGAAACACCATATATTTT. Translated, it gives CASTADRTGNTIYF.